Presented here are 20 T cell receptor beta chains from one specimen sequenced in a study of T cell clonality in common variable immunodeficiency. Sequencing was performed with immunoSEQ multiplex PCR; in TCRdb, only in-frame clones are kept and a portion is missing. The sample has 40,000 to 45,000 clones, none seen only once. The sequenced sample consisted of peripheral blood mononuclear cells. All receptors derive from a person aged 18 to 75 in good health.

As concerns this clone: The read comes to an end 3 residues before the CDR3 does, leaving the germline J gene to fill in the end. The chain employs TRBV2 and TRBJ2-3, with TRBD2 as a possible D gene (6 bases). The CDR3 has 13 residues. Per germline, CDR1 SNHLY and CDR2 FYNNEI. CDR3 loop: CASIGSGMQTQYF. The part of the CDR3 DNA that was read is TGTGCCAGCATCGGTAGCGGCATGCAGACG.

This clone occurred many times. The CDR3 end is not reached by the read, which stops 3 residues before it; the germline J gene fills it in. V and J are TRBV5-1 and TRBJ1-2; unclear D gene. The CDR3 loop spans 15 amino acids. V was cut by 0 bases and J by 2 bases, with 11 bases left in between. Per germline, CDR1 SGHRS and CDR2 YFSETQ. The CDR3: CASSLVGFANYGYTF. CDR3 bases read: TGCGCCAGCAGCTTGGTCGGGTTTGCAAACTATGGC.

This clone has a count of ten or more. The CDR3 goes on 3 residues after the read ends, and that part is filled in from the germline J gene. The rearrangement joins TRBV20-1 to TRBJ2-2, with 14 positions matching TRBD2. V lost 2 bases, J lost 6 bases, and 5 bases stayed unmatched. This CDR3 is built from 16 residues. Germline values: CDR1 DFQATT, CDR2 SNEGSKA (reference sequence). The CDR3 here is CSARFGLAGGPGELFF. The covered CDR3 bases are TGCAGTGCTAGATTCGGACTAGCGGGAGGTCCCGGGGAG.

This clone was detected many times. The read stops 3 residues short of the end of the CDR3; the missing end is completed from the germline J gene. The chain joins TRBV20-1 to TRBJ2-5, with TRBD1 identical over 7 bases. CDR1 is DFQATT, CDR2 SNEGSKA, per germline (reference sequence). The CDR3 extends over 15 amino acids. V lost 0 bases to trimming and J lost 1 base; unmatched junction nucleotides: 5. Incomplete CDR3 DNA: TGCAGTGCTAGAGATCTGAACAGGGGCCAAGAGACC. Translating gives CSARDLNRGQET. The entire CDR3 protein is CSARDLNRGQETQYF.

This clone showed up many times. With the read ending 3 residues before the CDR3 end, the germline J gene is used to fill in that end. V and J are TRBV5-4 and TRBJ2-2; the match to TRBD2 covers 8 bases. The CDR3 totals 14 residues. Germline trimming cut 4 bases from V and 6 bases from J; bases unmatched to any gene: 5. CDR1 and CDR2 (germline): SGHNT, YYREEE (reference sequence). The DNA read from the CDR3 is TGTGCCAGCAGCGCCCCGGGGGGGTCCGGGGAG. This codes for CASSAPGGSGE. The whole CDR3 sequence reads CASSAPGGSGELFF.

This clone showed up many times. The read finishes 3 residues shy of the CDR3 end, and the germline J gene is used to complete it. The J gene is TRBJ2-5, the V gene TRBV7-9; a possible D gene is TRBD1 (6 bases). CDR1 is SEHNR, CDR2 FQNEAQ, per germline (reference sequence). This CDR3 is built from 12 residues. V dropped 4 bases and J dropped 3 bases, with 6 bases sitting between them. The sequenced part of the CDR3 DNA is TGTGCCAGCAGCTACAGGGAAGAGACC. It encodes CASSYREET. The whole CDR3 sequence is CASSYREETQYF.

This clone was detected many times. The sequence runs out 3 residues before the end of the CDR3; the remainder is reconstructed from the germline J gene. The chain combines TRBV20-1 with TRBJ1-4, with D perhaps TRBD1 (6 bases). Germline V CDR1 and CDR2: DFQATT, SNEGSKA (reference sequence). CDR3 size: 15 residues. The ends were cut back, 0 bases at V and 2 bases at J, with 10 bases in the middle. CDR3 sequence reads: CSARDIRGTNEKLFF. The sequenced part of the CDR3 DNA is TGCAGTGCTAGAGATATAAGGGGGACTAATGAAAAA.

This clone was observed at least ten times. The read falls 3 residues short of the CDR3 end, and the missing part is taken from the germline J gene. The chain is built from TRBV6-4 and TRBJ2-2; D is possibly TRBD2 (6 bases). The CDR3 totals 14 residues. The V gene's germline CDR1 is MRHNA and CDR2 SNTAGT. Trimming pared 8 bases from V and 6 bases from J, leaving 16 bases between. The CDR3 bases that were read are TGTGCCAGCCCAAACCTAGCGAGGTCCGGGGAG. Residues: CASPNLARSGE. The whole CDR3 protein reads CASPNLARSGELFF.

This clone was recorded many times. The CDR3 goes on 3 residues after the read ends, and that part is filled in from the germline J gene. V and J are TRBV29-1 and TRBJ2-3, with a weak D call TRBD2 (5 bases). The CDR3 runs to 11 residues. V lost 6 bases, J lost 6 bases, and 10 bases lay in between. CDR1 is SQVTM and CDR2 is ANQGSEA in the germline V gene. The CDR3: CSVVTGDTQYF. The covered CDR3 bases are TGCAGCGTCGTTACGGGGGATACG.

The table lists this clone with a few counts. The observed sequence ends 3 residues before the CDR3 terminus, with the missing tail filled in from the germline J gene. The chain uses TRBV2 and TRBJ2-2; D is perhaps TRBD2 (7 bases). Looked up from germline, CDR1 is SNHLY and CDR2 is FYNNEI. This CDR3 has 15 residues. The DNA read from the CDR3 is TGTGCCAGCAGTGTAGGGGGGGTAACTAATGAAAAG. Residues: CASSVGGVTNEK. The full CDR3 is CASSVGGVTNEKLFF.

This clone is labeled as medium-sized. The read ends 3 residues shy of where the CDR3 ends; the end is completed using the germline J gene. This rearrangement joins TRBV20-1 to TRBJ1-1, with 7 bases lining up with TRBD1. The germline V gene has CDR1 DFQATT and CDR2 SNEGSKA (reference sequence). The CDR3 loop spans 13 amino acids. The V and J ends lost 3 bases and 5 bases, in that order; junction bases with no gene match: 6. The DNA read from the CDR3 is TGCAGTGCTAGTGACCACAGGGGAACTGAA. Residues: CSASDHRGTE. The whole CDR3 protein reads CSASDHRGTEAFF.

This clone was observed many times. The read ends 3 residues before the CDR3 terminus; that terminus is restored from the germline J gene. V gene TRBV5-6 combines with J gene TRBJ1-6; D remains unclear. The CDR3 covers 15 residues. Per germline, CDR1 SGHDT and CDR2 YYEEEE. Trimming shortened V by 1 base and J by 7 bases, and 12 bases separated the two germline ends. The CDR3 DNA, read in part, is TGTGCCAGCAGCTTGAGGGTCTGGTCCAATTCACCC. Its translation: CASSLRVWSNSP. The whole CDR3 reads CASSLRVWSNSPLHF.

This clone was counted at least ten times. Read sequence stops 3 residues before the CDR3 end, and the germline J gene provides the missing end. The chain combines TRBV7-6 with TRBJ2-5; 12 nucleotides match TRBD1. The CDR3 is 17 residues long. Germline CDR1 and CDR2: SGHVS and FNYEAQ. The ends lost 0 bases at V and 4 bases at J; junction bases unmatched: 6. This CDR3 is CASSLARGTGGRETQYF. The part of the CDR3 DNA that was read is TGTGCCAGCAGCTTAGCCCGCGGGACAGGGGGCAGAGAGACC.

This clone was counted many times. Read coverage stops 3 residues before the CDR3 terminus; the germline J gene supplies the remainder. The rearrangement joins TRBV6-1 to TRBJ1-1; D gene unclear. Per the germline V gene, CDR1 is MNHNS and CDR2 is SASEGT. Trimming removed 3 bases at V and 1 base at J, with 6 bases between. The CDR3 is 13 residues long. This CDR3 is CASSDKSNTEAFF. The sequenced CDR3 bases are TGTGCCAGCAGTGATAAATCGAACACTGAA.

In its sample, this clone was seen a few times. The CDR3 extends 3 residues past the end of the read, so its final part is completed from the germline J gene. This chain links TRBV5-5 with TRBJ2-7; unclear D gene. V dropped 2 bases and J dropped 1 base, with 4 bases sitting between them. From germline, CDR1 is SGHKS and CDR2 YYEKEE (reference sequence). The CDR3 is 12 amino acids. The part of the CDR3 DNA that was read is TGTGCCAGCAGCTTCCAGTCCTACGAG. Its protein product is CASSFQSYE. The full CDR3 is CASSFQSYEQYF.

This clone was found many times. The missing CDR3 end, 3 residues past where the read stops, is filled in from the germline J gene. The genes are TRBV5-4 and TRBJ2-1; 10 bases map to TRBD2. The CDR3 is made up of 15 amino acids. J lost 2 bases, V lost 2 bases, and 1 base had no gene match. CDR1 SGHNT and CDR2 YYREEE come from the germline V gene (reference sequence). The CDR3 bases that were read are TGTGCCAGCAGCTTTACTAGCGGGGCCTACAATGAG. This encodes CASSFTSGAYNE. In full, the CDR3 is CASSFTSGAYNEQFF.

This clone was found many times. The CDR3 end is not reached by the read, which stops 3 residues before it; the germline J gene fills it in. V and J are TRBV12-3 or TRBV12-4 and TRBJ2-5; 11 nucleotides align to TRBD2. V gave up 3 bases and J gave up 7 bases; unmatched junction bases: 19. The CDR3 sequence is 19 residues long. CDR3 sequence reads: CASSLTPPRGSGGAGTQYF. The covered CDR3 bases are TGTGCCAGCAGTTTGACCCCTCCCCGGGGTAGCGGGGGGGCAGGGACC.

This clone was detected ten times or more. The CDR3 sequence: CASSLMGGGNSPLHF. The DNA read from the CDR3 is TGTGCCAGCAGCTTAATGGGGGGAGGGAATTCACCC. J is TRBJ1-6 and V is TRBV7-3, with a weak D call TRBD1 (5 bases). The missing CDR3 end, 3 residues past where the read stops, is filled in from the germline J gene. The CDR3 extends over 15 amino acids. V gave up 1 base and J gave up 7 bases, with 11 bases separating them. Germline CDR1 and CDR2: SGHTA and FQGTGA.

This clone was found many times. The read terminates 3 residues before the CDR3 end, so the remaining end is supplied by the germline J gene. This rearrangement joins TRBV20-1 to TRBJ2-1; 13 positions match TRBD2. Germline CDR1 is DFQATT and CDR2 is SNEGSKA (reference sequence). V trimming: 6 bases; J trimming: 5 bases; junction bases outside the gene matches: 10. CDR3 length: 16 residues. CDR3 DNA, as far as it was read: TGCAGTGCCCCCGGGACTAGCGGGATAATCGACAATGAG. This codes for CSAPGTSGIIDNE. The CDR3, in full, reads CSAPGTSGIIDNEQFF.

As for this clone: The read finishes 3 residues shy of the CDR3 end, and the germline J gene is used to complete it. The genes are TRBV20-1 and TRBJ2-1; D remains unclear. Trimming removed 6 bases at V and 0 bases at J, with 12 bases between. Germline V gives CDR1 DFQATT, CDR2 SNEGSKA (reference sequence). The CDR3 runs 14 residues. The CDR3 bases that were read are TGCAGTGCCCAGTCATATCGCTCCTACAATGAG. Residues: CSAQSYRSYNE. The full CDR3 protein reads CSAQSYRSYNEQFF.